This TCR beta chain was recovered during a study of cytomegalovirus exposure and HLA in healthy donors. Broader study findings: Cytomegalovirus-associated status was assigned to 164 TCR beta chains. Relative to the 666-donor mean, N-insertions were reportedly fewer in an Asian-associated ancestry cluster in a later analysis.

Germline loops: CDR1 SGDLS, CDR2 YYNGEE. V was clipped by 5 bases and J by 0 bases, with 12 bases between them. CDR3 length equals 14 residues. Turning to this clone: Its antigen is as yet unknown.

Use of 60 Vbeta and 13 Jbeta primers characterized the PCR. TCRdb's table, derived via immunoSEQ multiplex PCR, lists solely in-frame clones and lacks some. The sample yields about 73,000 clones, 75% seen once. The sample comprised PBMCs. The TCR was taken from a man between 65 and 85 years old in good health and CMV-seronegative. The chain joins TRBV9 to TRBJ2-7; D not resolved. Written as DNA, the CDR3 is TGTGCCAGCAGTGCTAACACAGACTCCTACGAGCAGTACTTC. Encoded protein: CASSANTDSYEQYF.